This paragraph reports one T cell receptor (beta chain). Reverse transcription of roughly 0.5 to 1 ug RNA was carried out with random hexamers. TCRdb fed the immunoSEQ multiplex PCR reads into MiXCR, producing one record per CDR3 protein. The sample records approximately 190,000 distinct CDR3 sequences, about 96% being singletons. This specimen comes from a study of CD8 T cells in Susac syndrome. Germline CDR1 reads GTSNPN; CDR2 reads SVGIG (reference sequence). CDR3 length: 11 residues. The ends were cut back, 2 bases at V and 6 bases at J, with 6 bases in the middle. The sequenced sample consisted of CD4+ T cells from PBMCs. The sequence was obtained from a human donor with multiple sclerosis. The chain employs TRBV30 and TRBJ2-3; D ambiguous. CDR3 bases: TGTGCCTGGAGTAAACGGGATACGCAGTATTTT. It codes for CAWSKRDTQYF.